Shown below are 28 T cell receptor beta chains from a single sample sequenced in a study of T cells expressing NK-cell markers. TCRdb re-called the 5' RACE reads, yielding one record per CDR3 amino acid sequence without DNA. This sample carries 550,000 to 600,000 distinct CDR3 sequences, with around 4% going to the ten biggest clones. The specimen sequenced was blood T cells: a sorted CD56 or NKG2C T cell subset, CD4+ or CD8+ T cells, or bulk PBMC T cells (not recorded which). The receptors come from a man aged 18 to 35 in good health.

This chain uses TRBV28 with TRBJ2-7; the D call from TCRdb, TRBD1, cannot be confirmed without DNA. The CDR3 spans 17 residues. CDR1 is MDHEN, CDR2 SYDVKM, per germline. CDR3 in amino acids: CASSEPAWRTGRYEQYF.

The chain combines TRBV7-9 with TRBJ2-3; the D call of TRBD1 rests on TCRdb alone, since no DNA is present to check it. CDR3 length: 14 amino acids. CDR1 and CDR2 (germline): SEHNR, FQNEAQ (reference sequence). The CDR3 sequence: CASSFVTGQVTQYF.

The CDR3 sequence: CASSYLPNYNEQFF. The chain joins TRBV6-2 or TRBV6-3 to TRBJ2-1; TCRdb names TRBD2, which stays unverified in the absence of DNA. Germline assignment: CDR1 MNHEY and CDR2 SVGEGT. The CDR3 runs to 14 residues.

This chain links TRBV10-2 with TRBJ2-5; no DNA is available, so the TRBD1 call from TCRdb remains unchecked. Germline V gene sequence: CDR1 WSHSY, CDR2 SAAADI. This CDR3 contains 14 residues. CDR3 sequence: CASSEPGGPETQYF.

The chain recombines TRBV3-1 with TRBJ2-1. Germline CDR1 and CDR2: LGHDT and YNNKEL (reference sequence). This CDR3 comprises 13 residues. The CDR3 here is CASSQDPVNEQFF.

This sequence joins TRBV6-6 and TRBJ2-1. This CDR3 contains 13 residues. The germline CDR1 and CDR2 sequences are MNHNY and SVGAGI (reference sequence). CDR3 in amino acids: CASSSGRTNEQFF.

The chain uses TRBV7-9 and TRBJ1-1. The CDR3 has 12 residues. CDR1 is SEHNR and CDR2 is FQNEAQ in the germline V gene (reference sequence). CDR3 protein: CASSLEGRIAFF.

J is TRBJ1-2 and V is TRBV28; TCRdb lists TRBD1, though no DNA is available to test this call. The CDR3 is made up of 12 amino acids. Germline CDR1 is MDHEN and CDR2 is SYDVKM. The CDR3 sequence: CASSLQGNGYTF.

The V call is TRBV15, the J call TRBJ1-1; lacking DNA, the TRBD1 call made by TCRdb goes unchecked. The CDR3 consists of 13 residues. Germline CDR1 and CDR2: LNHNV and YYDKDF (reference sequence). The CDR3 region is CATSRTEDRRAFF.

The chain uses TRBV11-2 and TRBJ2-2; TCRdb's D gene call, TRBD2, goes unchecked for lack of DNA. The CDR3 contains 20 residues. Germline-derived CDR1 and CDR2 are SGHAT and FQNNGV. The CDR3 spells CASSLLRTSGTTSNTGELFF.

The genes are TRBV15 and TRBJ2-7; checking the TCRdb D call of TRBD1 is not possible without DNA. Germline V lookup: CDR1 LNHNV, CDR2 YYDKDF (reference sequence). The CDR3 contains 14 residues. Here the CDR3 reads CATSRVIQGSGQYF. Combining the CDR3 with reference TRBV15 and TRBJ2-7 gives the whole variable domain DAMVIQNPRYQVTQFGKPVTLSCSQTLNHNVMYWYQQKSSQAPKLLFHYYDKDFNNEADTPDNFQSRRPNTSFCFLDIRSPGLGDTAMYLCATSRVIQGSGQYFGPGTRLTVT.

The rearrangement uses TRBV25-1 and TRBJ2-2; there is no DNA to check the TCRdb D call of TRBD2. The CDR3 is 18 amino acids. Germline assignment: CDR1 MGHDK and CDR2 SYGVNS. CDR3: CASSEFGLAGGSTGELFF.

The chain uses TRBV29-1 and TRBJ2-3; absent DNA, TCRdb's TRBD1 call cannot be checked. The length of the CDR3 is 14 residues. The germline CDR1 and CDR2 sequences are SQVTM and ANQGSEA. CDR3 sequence reads: CSAAGQTRTDTQYF.

The chain uses TRBV10-1 and TRBJ2-5; TCRdb lists TRBD2, though no DNA is available to test this call. Germline V gene sequence: CDR1 WNHNN, CDR2 SYGVQD (reference sequence). There are 17 residues in the CDR3. CDR3 region: CASSESMEGGRLETQYF.

The chain is built from TRBV20-1 and TRBJ2-7; the TRBD1 assignment by TCRdb is unverifiable without DNA. This CDR3 spans 12 amino acids. Germline lookup yields CDR1 DFQATT and CDR2 SNEGSKA (reference sequence). The CDR3 spells CSAGTGPYEQYF.

The rearrangement links TRBV12-3 or TRBV12-4 to TRBJ2-7; the D gene TCRdb calls, TRBD2, cannot be checked with no DNA. The CDR3 has 13 amino acids. CDR3 sequence reads: CASSLTEGGEQYF.

The chain combines TRBV5-1 with TRBJ2-1. CDR1 and CDR2 (germline): SGHRS, YFSETQ. CDR3 length: 17 amino acids. CDR3 in amino acids: CASSPAPIFERTNEQFF.

The chain joins TRBV29-1 to TRBJ2-7; the D call from TCRdb, TRBD1, cannot be confirmed without DNA. This CDR3 is built from 13 residues. Germline V CDR1 and CDR2: SQVTM, ANQGSEA. CDR3 in amino acids: CSVLAGRGTEQYF.

The CDR3 is CASSQSGEIYSGYTF. The chain has TRBV4-2 and TRBJ1-2; absent DNA, TCRdb's TRBD1 call cannot be checked. The V gene's germline CDR1 is LGHNA and CDR2 YNFKEQ. The CDR3 length is 15 residues.

The chain couples TRBV2 to TRBJ1-5. Per the germline V gene, CDR1 is SNHLY and CDR2 is FYNNEI. The CDR3 length is 17 residues. The chain's CDR3 is CASSDRARRNSNQPQHF. The full variable domain, in which reference TRBV2 and TRBJ1-5 provide the parts outside the CDR3, is EPEVTQTPSHQVTQMGQEVILRCVPISNHLYFYWYRQILGQKVEFLVSFYNNEISEKSEIFDDQFSVERPDGSNFTLKIRSTKLEDSAMYFCASSDRARRNSNQPQHFGDGTRLSIL.

CDR3 sequence reads: CASSSLTEIYEQYF. The chain combines TRBV11-2 with TRBJ2-7; the TCRdb call, TRBD1, lacks DNA for checking. CDR1 is SGHAT, CDR2 FQNNGV, per germline. The CDR3 length is 14 residues.

V is TRBV9 and J is TRBJ1-4. CDR3 length equals 16 residues. Germline V gives CDR1 SGDLS, CDR2 YYNGEE. This CDR3 reads CASAKSSQGFNEKLFF.

The J gene is TRBJ2-1, the V gene TRBV29-1; TCRdb outputs TRBD2, but without DNA this stays unchecked. Germline assignment: CDR1 SQVTM and CDR2 ANQGSEA. The CDR3 has 16 residues. The CDR3 loop reads CSVEGLADSSYNEQFF.

The chain recombines TRBV11-2 with TRBJ1-5; with no DNA, the TCRdb D assignment of TRBD1 cannot be verified. The V gene's germline CDR1 is SGHAT and CDR2 FQNNGV. CDR3 length: 13 amino acids. CDR3 amino acids: CASSGPFNQPQHF.

The chain links TRBV20-1 to TRBJ2-1; TCRdb's assignment of TRBD1 cannot be checked, as there is no DNA. This CDR3 contains 14 residues. The germline CDR1 and CDR2 sequences are DFQATT and SNEGSKA (reference sequence). The CDR3 here is CSARGQLDHNEQFF.

The CDR3 spells CASSSTVSYNEQFF. The J gene is TRBJ2-1, the V gene TRBV7-9; as DNA is missing, the TRBD1 call by TCRdb cannot be tested. Germline V gives CDR1 SEHNR, CDR2 FQNEAQ (reference sequence). This CDR3 has 14 amino acids.

The chain combines TRBV15 with TRBJ1-2; TCRdb calls TRBD1, which cannot be checked without DNA. Germline values: CDR1 LNHNV, CDR2 YYDKDF (reference sequence). The CDR3 runs to 16 residues. The CDR3 region is CATSRGADRWTYGYTF.

This chain joins TRBV7-9 and TRBJ2-5; TCRdb selects TRBD2, and the lack of DNA leaves this call unchecked. CDR1 is SEHNR, CDR2 FQNEAQ, per germline (reference sequence). The CDR3 spans 14 residues. The CDR3: CASSLDPRWETQYF.